The next 27 T cell receptor beta chains were all read from a single sample in a study of Graves' ophthalmopathy and Graves' hyperthyroidism. Amplification from RNA transcripts yielded the TCR beta CDR3 regions. An initial RT-PCR round employing HTBI primers preceded a second-round multiplex PCR. TCRdb re-called the multiplex PCR reads with MiXCR, one entry per CDR3 protein. The table records hundreds of thousands of distinct CDR3 sequences, about a fifth of them present only once. Sequencing was carried out using peripheral blood. These receptors were taken from a woman between 18 and 29 years old with stable Graves' hyperthyroidism. Some clones in this sample may be carry-over from other donors' samples.

This clonotype occurred many times. J is TRBJ1-2 and V is TRBV28, with 9 bases fitting TRBD1. V lost 6 bases, J lost 6 bases, and 5 bases stayed unmatched. The CDR3 extends over 13 amino acids. From germline, CDR1 is MDHEN and CDR2 SYDVKM. The CDR3 bases are TGTGCCAGCAGGCGACAGGGGGGTCATGGCTACACCTTC. It yields the protein CASRRQGGHGYTF.

This clonotype has a count of ten or more. The CDR3 spells CSAQRNYEQYF. The CDR3 bases are TGCAGTGCTCAGAGAAACTACGAGCAGTACTTC. The rearrangement joins TRBV20-1 to TRBJ2-7; D gene ambiguous. CDR1 DFQATT and CDR2 SNEGSKA come from the germline V gene (reference sequence). The V end lost 5 bases, the J end lost 3 bases, and 8 bases lay between the germline ends. The CDR3 extends over 11 amino acids.

This clonotype has ten or more counts. V gene TRBV6-1 combines with J gene TRBJ1-1; D call uncertain. The CDR3 runs to 14 residues. The ends were cut back, 6 bases at V and 5 bases at J, with 16 bases in the middle. Germline V gene data show CDR1 as MNHNS and CDR2 as SASEGT. This CDR3 is CASSVTWRVTEAFF. CDR3 DNA: TGTGCCAGCAGCGTCACCTGGAGGGTGACTGAAGCTTTCTTT.

The chain joins TRBV12-3 or TRBV12-4 to TRBJ1-1; TRBD1 matches at 11 bases. The CDR3 is 15 residues long. Trimming at V came to 6 bases and at J to 5 bases, leaving 8 bases not matched to a gene. CDR3 nucleotides: TGTGCCAGCAGGCTAGGGGGACAGGGGGGAACTGAAGCTTTCTTT. Its translation: CASRLGGQGGTEAFF.

This clonotype was seen a few times. The chain joins TRBV28 to TRBJ2-7; weak D call: TRBD1 (7 bases). CDR3 length equals 14 residues. Trimming shortened V by 3 bases and J by 11 bases, and 20 bases separated the two germline ends. Germline V gives CDR1 MDHEN, CDR2 SYDVKM. CDR3 region: CASSFGGTVRSEYF. As DNA, the CDR3 is TGTGCCAGCAGTTTTGGGGGGACAGTCCGTTCGGAGTACTTC.

This clonotype was seen many times. This chain connects TRBV6-5 to TRBJ1-2; 7 bases match TRBD1. Trimming removed 4 bases from V and 4 bases from J; junction bases left unmatched: 6. The CDR3 sequence is 14 residues long. In germline, CDR1 is MNHEY, CDR2 SVGAGI. CDR3 sequence reads: CASSSRGQSYGYTF. The CDR3, as DNA: TGTGCCAGCAGTTCAAGGGGGCAGAGCTATGGCTACACCTTC.

This clonotype has only a few counts. The rearrangement joins TRBV18 to TRBJ2-7; 7 bases are a match to TRBD2. Germline assignment: CDR1 KGHSH and CDR2 LQKENI. V dropped 0 bases and J dropped 7; count of bases not matched to a gene: 9. CDR3 size: 15 residues. In nucleotides, the CDR3 is TGTGCCAGCTCACCACCGGGACTACCGCCGGGGGAGCAGTACTTC. This translates into CASSPPGLPPGEQYF.

Ten or more counts support this clonotype. The chain uses TRBV28 and TRBJ2-7; 11 positions agree with TRBD1. V lost 1 base, J lost 7 bases, and 9 bases stayed unmatched. This CDR3 is built from 16 residues. Germline CDR1 MDHEN, CDR2 SYDVKM. In DNA, the CDR3 is TGTGCCAGCAGTTTATCCGGACAGGGGGCGCGGAGGGAGCAGTACTTC. Translating it yields CASSLSGQGARREQYF.

This clonotype was seen ten or more times. The chain recombines TRBV28 with TRBJ2-7; TRBD1 agrees at 8 bases. The CDR3 is made up of 14 amino acids. V trimming: 3 bases; J trimming: 4 bases; junction bases outside the gene matches: 5. Germline CDR1 is MDHEN and CDR2 is SYDVKM. The CDR3 reads CASSFPDREYEQYF. CDR3 nucleotide sequence: TGTGCCAGCAGTTTCCCGGACAGGGAGTACGAGCAGTACTTC.

This clonotype was seen ten or more times. The chain links TRBV20-1 to TRBJ1-2; D perhaps matches TRBD1 (5 bases). The CDR3 sequence is 13 residues long. In germline, CDR1 is DFQATT, CDR2 SNEGSKA (reference sequence). V lost 5 bases and J lost 2, with 12 bases in between. The CDR3 nucleotides read TGCAGTGCTCTGGGGCAGGCAAACTATGGCTACACCTTC. Encoded protein: CSALGQANYGYTF.

This clonotype was counted at least ten times. The J gene is TRBJ1-2, the V gene TRBV5-1; 9 nucleotides agree with TRBD1. Germline V lookup: CDR1 SGHRS, CDR2 YFSETQ. The ends lost 0 bases at V and 5 bases at J; junction bases unmatched: 2. The CDR3 has 14 residues. CDR3 sequence: CASSLAGTGYGYTF. Written as DNA, the CDR3 is TGCGCCAGCAGCTTGGCCGGGACAGGGTATGGCTACACCTTC.

This clonotype was counted at least ten times. J is TRBJ1-2 and V is TRBV14, with 9 positions matching TRBD1. Germline CDR1 and CDR2: SGHDN and FVKESK. The CDR3 loop spans 17 amino acids. V was clipped by 2 bases and J by 4 bases; unmatched bases: 11. The CDR3 loop reads CASSQTRPGQGGYGYTF. The CDR3, as DNA: TGTGCCAGCAGCCAAACGAGACCGGGACAGGGAGGCTATGGCTACACCTTC. The entire variable domain, with the rest obtained from reference TRBV14 and TRBJ1-2, is as follows: EAGVTQFPSHSVIEKGQTVTLRCDPISGHDNLYWYRRVMGKEIKFLLHFVKESKQDESGMPNNRFLAERTGGTYSTLKVQPAELEDSGVYFCASSQTRPGQGGYGYTFGSGTRLTVV.

This clonotype was found many times. The CDR3 sequence: CSARGGGTITDTQYF. CDR3 DNA sequence: TGCAGTGCTAGAGGAGGGGGCACTATTACAGATACGCAGTATTTT. The rearrangement joins TRBV20-1 to TRBJ2-3, with 7 bases fitting TRBD1. Trimming cost V 1 base and J 3 bases; bases outside gene matches: 7. Germline V gene data show CDR1 as DFQATT and CDR2 as SNEGSKA (reference sequence). CDR3 length: 15 amino acids.

This clonotype was picked up many times. V gene TRBV6-1 combines with J gene TRBJ1-2; 9 bases are a match to TRBD1. The CDR3 loop spans 14 amino acids. Trimming at V came to 2 bases and at J to 8 bases, leaving 6 bases not matched to a gene. CDR1 is MNHNS, CDR2 SASEGT, per germline. The CDR3 DNA reads as TGTGCCAGCAGTGAAACAGGGGGCAGGGGAGGCTACACCTTC. Translating gives CASSETGGRGGYTF.

This clonotype has ten or more counts. V and J are TRBV12-3 or TRBV12-4 and TRBJ1-5; D may be TRBD1 (6 bases). V gave up 3 bases and J gave up 5 bases, with 8 bases separating them. CDR3 length equals 13 residues. CDR3 amino acids: CASSFGQYQPQHF. DNA of the CDR3: TGTGCCAGCAGTTTTGGACAGTATCAGCCCCAGCATTTT.

The chain employs TRBV12-3 or TRBV12-4 and TRBJ1-1; weak D call: TRBD1 (5 bases). Trimming removed 3 bases at V and 5 bases at J, with 13 bases between. This CDR3 contains 14 residues. The CDR3 DNA follows: TGTGCCAGCAGTTTTAAGTGGGGCGGGACTGAAGCTTTCTTT. This translates into CASSFKWGGTEAFF.

This CDR3 reads CAISDKISGYTF. The CDR3 DNA reads as TGTGCCATCAGTGATAAAATATCCGGCTACACCTTC. The V gene is TRBV10-3, the J gene TRBJ1-2; D not resolved. In germline, CDR1 is ENHRY, CDR2 SYGVKD. V lost 3 bases, J lost 8 bases, and 10 bases lay in between. This CDR3 has 12 amino acids.

This clonotype was seen many times. The chain is built from TRBV20-1 and TRBJ2-5; 7 nucleotides line up with TRBD1. This CDR3 is 12 amino acids long. Germline CDR1 and CDR2: DFQATT and SNEGSKA (reference sequence). V shed 6 bases and J 5 bases; nucleotides not matched to a gene: 6. CDR3 nucleotides: TGCAGTGCAGAACAGGGGACGGAGACCCAGTACTTC. This sequence encodes CSAEQGTETQYF.

This clonotype was seen many times. This chain joins TRBV10-3 and TRBJ2-7, with 8 bases lining up with TRBD2. The CDR3 loop spans 16 amino acids. J lost 2 bases, V lost 10 bases, and 16 bases had no gene match. Looked up from germline, CDR1 is ENHRY and CDR2 is SYGVKD. The CDR3 here is CATSAGAALAAYEQYF. CDR3 DNA: TGTGCCACCTCAGCGGGGGCGGCCCTAGCGGCCTACGAGCAGTACTTC.

This clonotype was detected many times. This rearrangement joins TRBV14 to TRBJ1-2; D may be TRBD1 (5 bases). Germline V gene lookup returns CDR1 SGHDN and CDR2 FVKESK. Trimming shortened V by 0 bases and J by 2 bases, and 7 bases separated the two germline ends. This CDR3 comprises 14 residues. In DNA form, the CDR3 reads TGTGCCAGCAGCCAAGATCCAGGGAACTATGGCTACACCTTC. Protein: CASSQDPGNYGYTF.

With regard to this clonotype: Being one base from a much bigger clone, this may be a read error. The chain employs TRBV19 and TRBJ2-4; TRBD1 or TRBD2 may be the D gene (5 bases each). Trimming left V 5 bases short and J 3 bases short, with 17 bases between. The CDR3 totals 16 residues. The germline CDR1 and CDR2 sequences are LNHDA and SQIVND (reference sequence). The CDR3 loop reads CASSPQAGRSKNIQYF. CDR3 in DNA: TGTGCCAGTAGTCCTCAGGCAGGGAGAAGCAAAAACATTCAGTACTTC. Using reference TRBV19 and TRBJ2-4 for the parts outside the CDR3, the full variable domain is DGGITQSPKYLFRKEGQNVTLSCEQNLNHDAMYWYRQDPGQGLRLIYYSQIVNDFQKGDIAEGYSVSREKKESFPLTVTSAQKNPTAFYLCASSPQAGRSKNIQYFGAGTRLSVL.

The sample holds a few counts of this clonotype. V gene TRBV14 combines with J gene TRBJ2-7; 7 bases are shared with TRBD2. CDR3 length: 14 amino acids. Germline CDR1 SGHDN, CDR2 FVKESK. V trimming: 3 bases; J trimming: 4 bases; junction bases outside the gene matches: 6. CDR3 nucleotide sequence: TGTGCCAGCAGCCACTTTTCGGGGGGTTACGAGCAGTACTTC. Encoded protein: CASSHFSGGYEQYF.

About this clonotype itself: One junction end disagrees with the germline gene, perhaps due to a read error. The chain links TRBV19 to TRBJ1-5; D gene ambiguous. CDR3 length equals 13 residues. Germline V gene sequence: CDR1 LNHDA, CDR2 SQIVND (reference sequence). Here the CDR3 DNA reads TGTGCCAGCGCACTAGTGAGCAATCAGCCTCAGCATTTT. Its translation is CASALVSNQPQHF.

This clonotype was recorded many times. The CDR3 DNA reads as TGTGCCAGCAGTTTACGCGGGGGTGGCTACACCTTC. This translates into CASSLRGGGYTF. The chain has TRBV12-3 or TRBV12-4 and TRBJ1-2, with D possibly being TRBD1 (5 bases). The V end lost 2 bases, the J end lost 7 bases, and 8 bases lay between the germline ends. The CDR3 has 12 residues.

The rearrangement links TRBV25-1 to TRBJ2-5; D remains unclear. V was pared by 2 bases and J by 0 bases, with 7 bases between. The CDR3 runs 14 residues. Germline CDR1 reads MGHDK; CDR2 reads SYGVNS. CDR3: CASSEQKYQETQYF. The DNA of the CDR3 is TGTGCCAGCAGTGAACAGAAGTACCAAGAGACCCAGTACTTC.

The table lists this clonotype with many counts. The rearrangement joins TRBV6-5 to TRBJ2-5, with TRBD1 identical over 7 bases. The CDR3 is 14 amino acids. V lost 2 bases to trimming and J lost 2 bases; unmatched junction nucleotides: 2. The germline V gene encodes CDR1 MNHEY and CDR2 SVGAGI. CDR3 nucleotide sequence: TGTGCCAGCAGTTACACAGGGGCGCAAGAGACCCAGTACTTC. This encodes CASSYTGAQETQYF.

This clonotype was seen many times. The chain joins TRBV5-1 to TRBJ2-5; no definite D call. The CDR3 consists of 14 residues. The germline gives CDR1 SGHRS, CDR2 YFSETQ. V was cut by 4 bases and J by 5 bases, with 15 bases left in between. DNA of the CDR3: TGCGCCAGCAGCGCCAGACTGGATATTGAGACCCAGTACTTC. Protein sequence: CASSARLDIETQYF. The full variable domain, with the rest looked up from reference TRBV5-1 and TRBJ2-5, is KAGVTQTPRYLIKTRGQQVTLSCSPISGHRSVSWYQQTPGQGLQFLFEYFSETQRNKGNFPGRFSGRQFSNSRSEMNVSTLELGDSALYLCASSARLDIETQYFGPGTRLLVL.